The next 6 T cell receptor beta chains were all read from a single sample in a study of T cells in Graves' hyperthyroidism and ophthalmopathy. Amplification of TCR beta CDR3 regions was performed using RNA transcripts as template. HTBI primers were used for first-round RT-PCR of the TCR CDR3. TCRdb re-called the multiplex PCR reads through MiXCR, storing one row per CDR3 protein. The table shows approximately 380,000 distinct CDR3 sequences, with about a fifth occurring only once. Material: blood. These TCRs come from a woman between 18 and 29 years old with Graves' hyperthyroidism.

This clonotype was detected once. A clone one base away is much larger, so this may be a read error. The CDR3 sequence is CASSLMSGGEETQYF. CDR3 nucleotides: TGTGCCAGCAGCTTAATGAGCGGGGGGGAAGAGACCCAGTACTTC. The chain joins TRBV7-2 to TRBJ2-5, with TRBD2 identical over 10 bases. The trim removed 2 bases at V and 3 bases at J, leaving 3 bases unmatched. This CDR3 region has 15 residues. Germline CDR1 and CDR2: SGHTA and FQGNSA.

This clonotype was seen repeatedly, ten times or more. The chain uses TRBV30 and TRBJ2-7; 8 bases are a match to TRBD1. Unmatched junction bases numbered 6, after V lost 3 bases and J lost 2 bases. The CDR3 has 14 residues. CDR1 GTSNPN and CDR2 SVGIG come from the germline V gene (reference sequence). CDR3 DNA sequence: TGTGCCTGGAGCAAAACAGGGGGAGCCTACGAGCAGTACTTC. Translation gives CAWSKTGGAYEQYF.

The DNA of the CDR3 is TGTGCCAGCAGCGTAGTTGGGGGGGGGTATTCCACAGATACGCAGTATTTT. It is translated as CASSVVGGGYSTDTQYF. The chain has TRBV9 and TRBJ2-3, with 7 bases fitting TRBD2. Germline V gene lookup returns CDR1 SGDLS and CDR2 YYNGEE. The CDR3 has 17 amino acids. J was trimmed by 2 bases and V by 0 bases; bases with no gene match: 9.

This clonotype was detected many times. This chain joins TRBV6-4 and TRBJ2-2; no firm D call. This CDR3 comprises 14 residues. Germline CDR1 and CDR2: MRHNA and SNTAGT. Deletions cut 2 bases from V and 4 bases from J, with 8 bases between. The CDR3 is CASSDARPTGELFF. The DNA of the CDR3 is TGTGCCAGCAGTGACGCTAGGCCCACCGGGGAGCTGTTTTTT.

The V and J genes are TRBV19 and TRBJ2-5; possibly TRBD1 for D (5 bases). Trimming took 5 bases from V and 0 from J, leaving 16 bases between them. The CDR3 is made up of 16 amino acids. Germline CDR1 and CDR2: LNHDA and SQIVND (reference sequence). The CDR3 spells CASSENRRLYQETQYF. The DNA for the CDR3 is TGTGCCAGTAGTGAAAACAGGCGCCTCTACCAAGAGACCCAGTACTTC.

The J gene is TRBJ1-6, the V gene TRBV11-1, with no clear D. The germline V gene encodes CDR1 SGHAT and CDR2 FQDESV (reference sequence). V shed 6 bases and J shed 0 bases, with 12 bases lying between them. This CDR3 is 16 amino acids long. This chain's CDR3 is CASRHLLSSYNSPLHF. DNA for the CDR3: TGTGCCAGCAGACACCTGCTTAGCTCCTATAATTCACCCCTCCACTTT.